This is a list of T cell receptor beta chains from one sample in a study of control samples from healthy donors and cancer patients. Some clones are missing from TCRdb's copy, which holds only in-frame ones; the method was immunoSEQ multiplex PCR. The table has over 100,000 clones, approximately 90% seen once. Sequencing used blood. The receptors stem from a woman aged 50 to 65 in good health. Both conserved end residues are part of each CDR3. The D gene is left open where the match is weak. Only some rows state a clone size, as once, few, many or a class for expanded clones.

TGTGCCAGCAGCCAAGTTCTACACGAGCAGTTCTTC	CASSQVLHEQFF	TRBV14	TRBJ2-1	.	.
TGTGCCAGCAGTCCGCGATTCTTCTCGGGACAGGGAAACACTGAAGCTTTCTTT	CASSPRFFSGQGNTEAFF	TRBV6-2/TRBV6-3	TRBJ1-1	.	TRBD1
TGTGCCAGCAGGACCGGGACGAGTGGGAACATTCAGTACTTC	CASRTGTSGNIQYF	TRBV2	TRBJ2-4	.	.
TGCGCCAGCAGCCAAGAAGGGGGGTATAGCGGAACCTTTGGGAGTGAGCAGTTCTTC	CASSQEGGYSGTFGSEQFF	TRBV4-1	TRBJ2-1	.	.
TGTGCCAGCAGCCCCCTCGGTGGTATGGACAGGGTTCTCTCACCCCTCCACTTT	CASSPLGGMDRVLSPLHF	TRBV7-2	TRBJ1-6	.	TRBD1
TGTGCCTGGAGCATCCCGGGACAGTGGGGGAATGAGCAGTTCTTC	CAWSIPGQWGNEQFF	TRBV30	TRBJ2-1	.	TRBD1
TGCGCCAGCAGCTTCACCCCCCCGGAGGCCAACACCATATATTTT	CASSFTPPEANTIYF	TRBV5-1	TRBJ1-3	once	.
TGTGCCAGCAGTTACGGCGGCAGCCCCTACGAGCAGTACTTC	CASSYGGSPYEQYF	TRBV6-2/TRBV6-3	TRBJ2-7	.	.
TGTGCCTGGAGGTCTCGTGAGGGGACTAATAATTCACCCCTCCACTTT	CAWRSREGTNNSPLHF	TRBV30	TRBJ1-6	.	.
TGTGCCAGTAGTCCCCGACTCGGGGGGCGAGGCACTGAAGCTTTCTTT	CASSPRLGGRGTEAFF	TRBV19	TRBJ1-1	few	.
TGCGCCAGCAGCCACCCGGCCAGGGAGAGAGGGAATACGCAGTATTTT	CASSHPARERGNTQYF	TRBV4-1	TRBJ2-3	.	.
TGTGCCAGCAGTGAAGCGCTGGGGTACAATCAGCCCCAGCATTTT	CASSEALGYNQPQHF	TRBV2	TRBJ1-5	few	.
TGCGCCAGCAGCCAACGGGGGAGGGAGAGGGCTGGAAACACCATATATTTT	CASSQRGRERAGNTIYF	TRBV4-1	TRBJ1-3	.	.
TGTGCCAGCAGCCCCGCAGGGGAGGGTGGCTACACCTTC	CASSPAGEGGYTF	TRBV3-1/TRBV3-2	TRBJ1-2	.	.
TGTGCCAGCAGTCCCGCCCTGGGAGGGCCTGGAAATGAGCAGTTCTTC	CASSPALGGPGNEQFF	TRBV6-2/TRBV6-3	TRBJ2-1	.	TRBD2
TGCAGTGCTCGACAGGGGTACGAGCAGTACTTC	CSARQGYEQYF	TRBV20-1	TRBJ2-7	.	TRBD1
TGCGCCAGCAGCCTCGGGGGACTAGCGGGCAGCACCGGGGAGCTGTTTTTT	CASSLGGLAGSTGELFF	TRBV4-3	TRBJ2-2	.	TRBD2
TGTGCCAGCAGTTTTTTAGGGGGGGCAGACGAGCAGTTCTTC	CASSFLGGADEQFF	TRBV27	TRBJ2-1	once	.
TGTGCCAGTTCCCCCCGATGGGCTAGCGGGGGGGTTGGCGGGGAGCTGTTTTTT	CASSPRWASGGVGGELFF	TRBV19	TRBJ2-2	.	TRBD2
TGTGCCACCAGCAACGGACAGGGCTTCGGCTACACCTTC	CATSNGQGFGYTF	TRBV15	TRBJ1-2	.	TRBD1
TGTGCCAGCAGTGAAACGGGAGGTGGGAATGAAAAACTGTTTTTT	CASSETGGGNEKLFF	TRBV2	TRBJ1-4	.	.
TGCGCCGTCGGACTAGCGGGGCCGGACCCCAAAAACATTCAGTACTTC	CAVGLAGPDPKNIQYF	TRBV10-2	TRBJ2-4	once	TRBD2
TGTGCCAGCAGCCAAGAACAGGGGATTTACTCTGGAAACACCATATATTTT	CASSQEQGIYSGNTIYF	TRBV3-1/TRBV3-2	TRBJ1-3	few	TRBD1
TGTGCCTGGGAGGTAGGACAGGGTAGAATAGGTGAGCAGTTCTTC	CAWEVGQGRIGEQFF	TRBV30	TRBJ2-1	.	TRBD1
TGTGCCTGGAGTAAGGGATACACAGATACGCAGTATTTT	CAWSKGYTDTQYF	TRBV30	TRBJ2-3	.	.
TGTGCCAGCAGTTTCAGGGGGGCTATGAACACTGAAGCTTTCTTT	CASSFRGAMNTEAFF	TRBV27	TRBJ1-1	.	TRBD1
TGTGCCAGCAGCAGGAGCTCTGGAAACACCATATATTTT	CASSRSSGNTIYF	TRBV5-6	TRBJ1-3	.	.
TGTGCCAGCAGCGGGCCGGCAGGGGAGGAGACTGAAGCTTTCTTT	CASSGPAGEETEAFF	TRBV9	TRBJ1-1	.	.
TGTGCCAGCAGCTCGGGCCAGGCCACCTTCCAAGAGACCCAGTACTTC	CASSSGQATFQETQYF	TRBV7-3	TRBJ2-5	.	.
TGTGCCAGCAGCCTGAGGGGGGATGGCTACACCTTC	CASSLRGDGYTF	TRBV3-1/TRBV3-2	TRBJ1-2	.	.
TGCGCCAGCAGCTTACAGGGGCCCAATCAGCCCCAGCATTTT	CASSLQGPNQPQHF	TRBV5-1	TRBJ1-5	.	TRBD1
TGTGCCACCAGCTGGCAGGGTAAGTCAAAGCGGAGAACTGAAGCTTTCTTT	CATSWQGKSKRRTEAFF	TRBV15	TRBJ1-1	few	.
TGTGCCAGCAGCCTAACAGGGGGCGAGGACACCATATATTTT	CASSLTGGEDTIYF	TRBV5-5	TRBJ1-3	.	TRBD1
TGTGCCAGCAGTTACTCCGACAGGGCCGGGGAGCTGTTTTTT	CASSYSDRAGELFF	TRBV6-6	TRBJ2-2	.	TRBD1
TGTGCCAGCAGCGTCGCGGGGAGCGGCTACACCTTC	CASSVAGSGYTF	TRBV7-2	TRBJ1-2	.	.
TGTGCCAGCAGCCCCGCGGGTCTGGGGCGGGCCGGGGAGCTGTTTTTT	CASSPAGLGRAGELFF	TRBV5-4	TRBJ2-2	.	.
TGCAGTGCTAGTCAAGACAGGGGTTTCAACGAGCAGTACTTC	CSASQDRGFNEQYF	TRBV20-1	TRBJ2-7	.	TRBD1
TGCAGCGTTGCACAGGGTCCCACTGAAGCTTTCTTT	CSVAQGPTEAFF	TRBV29-1	TRBJ1-1	.	.
TGTGCCAGCAGCTTAGACAGGGGGGTCCAAGAGACCCAGTACTTC	CASSLDRGVQETQYF	TRBV7-9	TRBJ2-5	.	TRBD1
TGTGCCTGGAGTCCCAGGGCCCGAGGCAATCAGCCCCAGCATTTT	CAWSPRARGNQPQHF	TRBV30	TRBJ1-5	.	.
TGTGCCTGGAGTGTCTTTAGCGTTAGCTCTGGAAACACCATATATTTT	CAWSVFSVSSGNTIYF	TRBV30	TRBJ1-3	.	.
TGCGCCAGCAGCGGCCTCGGGGCTTCCTACGAGCAGTACTTC	CASSGLGASYEQYF	TRBV5-1	TRBJ2-7	.	.
TGCGCCAGCTCGAAGGAGGCGGGATTCTACGAGCAGTACTTC	CASSKEAGFYEQYF	TRBV5-1	TRBJ2-7	.	.
TGTGCCAGCAGCAGGACAGGTCTCCTCACAGATACGCAGTATTTT	CASSRTGLLTDTQYF	TRBV7-2	TRBJ2-3	.	TRBD1
TGTGCCAGCAGCACCCAAAGAGGGGGGGCGAGCACCGGGGAGCTGTTTTTT	CASSTQRGGASTGELFF	TRBV27	TRBJ2-2	.	.
TGTGCCAGCAGCTTGGGGTCGGGGGGCCCTGAAGCTTTCTTT	CASSLGSGGPEAFF	TRBV5-4	TRBJ1-1	.	.
TGTGCCAGTAGTATTTTGTCGGGGAGCTCCTACAATGAGCAGTTCTTC	CASSILSGSSYNEQFF	TRBV19	TRBJ2-1	.	.
TGTGCCAGCAGACCCAGTGGGGCTTACAATGAGCAGTTCTTC	CASRPSGAYNEQFF	TRBV11-2	TRBJ2-1	.	.
TGTGCCACCAGTGATACGGGACTGAAGCCTGAGCAGTTCTTC	CATSDTGLKPEQFF	TRBV24-1	TRBJ2-1	.	.
TGTGCCAGCAGCGAGGGATACAATGAGCAGTTCTTC	CASSEGYNEQFF	TRBV9	TRBJ2-1	.	.